What follows is one T cell receptor (beta chain) and its context. The antigen it binds to is not known. The sample holds no much larger clone one base away, and base qualities are not on file. Preparation of the library involved 5' RACE. TCRdb records NextSeq 500 as the sequencer. In the TCR library protocol, unique molecular identifiers were attached to individual cDNA molecules to correct for PCR bias and sequencing error. Sequencing covered both TCR alpha and beta chains, and within each sample the abundances of alpha and beta sequences were tightly co-correlated. On the study's bioinformatics: Decombinator V4 was used to annotate the V gene, J gene and CDR3 of the TCR sequences. Expanded TCRs were defined as changing significantly between any two time points under a Poisson model with p below 0.0001. Abundances of TCRs were expressed as counts per million after normalisation to the total number of TCRs sequenced in each sample. A search of VDJdb, accessed on 1 November 2021, was run for TCRs annotated to CMV, EBV and SARS-CoV-2, with TCRs annotated for multiple antigens excluded. TCRdb redid the processing of the public reads, applying fastp at Q25 and MiXCR, and retained in-frame beta chains. Every distinct CDR3 protein forms one entry, paired with its most common genes and DNA. TCRdb, not the authors, supplied the V and J calls. For this sample the table gives tens of thousands of distinct CDR3 sequences, of which about a tenth were detected only once. 1.5% to 2% of the sample comes from the top ten.

The entry originates in a study of early T cells in non-severe SARS-CoV-2 infection (dated by TCRdb to 2020 to 2022). Turning to the overall study: Bulk RNA from unsorted whole blood was used for TCR sequencing, so alpha and beta chains could not be paired.

The study was a case-control design nested within a healthcare worker cohort in London, UK, with weekly nasopharyngeal swab PCR tests and blood sampling. Healthcare workers were enrolled in the week of the UK lockdown, from 23 to 31 March 2020, and were followed every week for up to roughly 15 weeks. Broader findings and caveats from the paper: VDJdb matching was skewed toward anti-spike CD8 responses and likely underestimated virus-specific expansions by missing private and CD4 specificities.

Input material: whole blood. The TCR originated in an adult who was a healthcare worker with PCR-confirmed SARS-CoV-2 infection or an uninfected control (not recorded which).

The nucleotide sequence reads as follows: TGTGCCAGCAGCCCCGGGGGGGGTAGAGAGACCCAGTACTTC. Translated, this is CASSPGGGRETQYF. The chain links TRBV12-3 or TRBV12-4 with TRBJ2-5, with 8 bases matching TRBD2. Germline trimming amounts to 6 bases on V and 4 bases on J, with 7 as the count of junction bases outside the gene matches. Counted from cysteine to phenylalanine, this CDR3 has 14 amino acids. The kept DNA is CDR3 alone, 42 bases in frame from the first base.